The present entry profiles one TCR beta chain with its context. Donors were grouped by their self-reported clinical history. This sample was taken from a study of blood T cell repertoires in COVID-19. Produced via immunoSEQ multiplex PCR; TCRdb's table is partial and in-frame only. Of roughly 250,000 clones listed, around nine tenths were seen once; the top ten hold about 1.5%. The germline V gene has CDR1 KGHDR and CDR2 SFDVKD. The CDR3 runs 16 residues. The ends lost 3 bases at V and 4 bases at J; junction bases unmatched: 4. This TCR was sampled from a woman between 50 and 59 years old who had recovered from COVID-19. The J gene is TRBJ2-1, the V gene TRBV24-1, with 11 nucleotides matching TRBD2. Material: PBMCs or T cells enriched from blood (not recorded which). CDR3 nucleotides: TGTGCCACCAGTGATACCGGGACTAGCGGATACAATGAGCAGTTCTTC. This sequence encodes CATSDTGTSGYNEQFF.